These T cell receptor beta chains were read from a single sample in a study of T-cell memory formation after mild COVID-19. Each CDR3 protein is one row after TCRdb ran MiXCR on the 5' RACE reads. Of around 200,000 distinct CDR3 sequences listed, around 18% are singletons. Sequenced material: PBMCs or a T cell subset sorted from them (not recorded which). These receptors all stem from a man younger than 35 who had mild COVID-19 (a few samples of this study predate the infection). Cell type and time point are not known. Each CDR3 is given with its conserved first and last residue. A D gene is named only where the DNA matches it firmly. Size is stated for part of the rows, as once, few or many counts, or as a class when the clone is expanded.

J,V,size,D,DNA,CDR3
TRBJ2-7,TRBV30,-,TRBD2,TGTGCCTGGAGTAACGGGGGGGCGGGCGAGCAGTACTTC,CAWSNGGAGEQYF
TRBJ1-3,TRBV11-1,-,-,TGTGCCAGCAGCACGAGGGGCGGAAACACCATATATTTT,CASSTRGGNTIYF
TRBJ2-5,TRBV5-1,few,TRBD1,TGCGCCAGCAGCGCGTCGGGACAGGAGGTTTGGGAGACCCAGTACTTC,CASSASGQEVWETQYF
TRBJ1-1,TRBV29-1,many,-,TGCAGCGTTGTAGAACAGTTGAACACTGAAGCTTTCTTT,CSVVEQLNTEAFF
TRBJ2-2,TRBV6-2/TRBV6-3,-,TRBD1,TGTGCCAGCAGGCTGGGACAGGGAATCAACACCGGGGAGCTGTTTTTT,CASRLGQGINTGELFF
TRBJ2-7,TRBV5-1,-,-,TGCGCCAGCAGCTCGGACAGTGACAGCTACGAGCAGTACTTC,CASSSDSDSYEQYF
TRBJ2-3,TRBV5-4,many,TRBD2,TGTGCCAGCAGCTTGGCCGGGACTAGGATAGATACGCAGTATTTT,CASSLAGTRIDTQYF
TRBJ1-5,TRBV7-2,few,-,TGTGCCAGCAGCTTAGTGTGGGGTCAGCCCCAGCATTTT,CASSLVWGQPQHF
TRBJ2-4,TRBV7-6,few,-,TGTGCCAGCAGCTTAAGCTCGCCGTACTTC,CASSLSSPYF
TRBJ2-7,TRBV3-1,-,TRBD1,TGTGCCAGCACCACGGACAGGGGCGAGCAGTACTTC,CASTTDRGEQYF
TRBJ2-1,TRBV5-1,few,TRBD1,TGCGCCAGCAGCCCAGGGGGCAACACCTACAATGAGCAGTTCTTC,CASSPGGNTYNEQFF
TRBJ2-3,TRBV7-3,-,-,TGTGCCAGCAGCCTAGGGCAGGGTCCACGATATACGCAGTATTTT,CASSLGQGPRYTQYF
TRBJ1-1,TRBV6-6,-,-,TGTGCCAGCAGTTACTCGATGGGGAACACTGAAGCTTTCTTT,CASSYSMGNTEAFF
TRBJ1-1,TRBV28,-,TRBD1,TGTGCCAGCAGACCCGGAGGGACAGGCTCAGGTTCTGAAGCTTTCTTT,CASRPGGTGSGSEAFF
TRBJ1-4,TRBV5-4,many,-,TGTGCCAGCAGCTCGGGACAAAATAATGAAAAACTGTTTTTT,CASSSGQNNEKLFF
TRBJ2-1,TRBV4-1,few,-,TGCGCCAGCAGCCATAGTGCGGGGTTCTACAATGAGCAGTTCTTC,CASSHSAGFYNEQFF
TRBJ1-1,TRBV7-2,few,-,TGTGCCAGCGGCCAGGTCCCCATGAACACTGAAGCTTTCTTT,CASGQVPMNTEAFF
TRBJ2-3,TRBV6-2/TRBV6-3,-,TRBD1,TGTGCCAGCTCCGGACAGGGGGATACGCAGTATTTT,CASSGQGDTQYF
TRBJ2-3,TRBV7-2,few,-,TGTGCCAGCAGCTCCGCGGGCACAGATACGCAGTATTTT,CASSSAGTDTQYF
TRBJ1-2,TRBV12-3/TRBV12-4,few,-,TGTGCCAGCAGACCGGGATCTAACTATGGCTACACCTTC,CASRPGSNYGYTF